This TCR beta chain was found in a study of blood T cell repertoires in COVID-19. Turning to the study itself: In each case, the material was cDNA or gDNA derived from T cells, B-cell-depleted T cells, or PBMCs.

Original processing notes: Estimation of nucleated cell counts relied on the amplification of reference gene primers. Produced via immunoSEQ multiplex PCR; TCRdb's table is partial and in-frame only. V, J and clone size are taken as reported in that table, and D and trimming were inferred from the DNA itself. Among roughly 380,000 clones listed, about 91% were seen once. In Seattle, patients joined the study during active infection and were tracked longitudinally. The specimen sequenced was peripheral blood. This sequence originates from a woman in her thirties or forties with COVID-19, enrolled during active disease.

CDR3 sequence (DNA): TGTGCCAGCTCACCATTTAATCAGGGATCTGGAAACACCATATATTTT. Residues: CASSPFNQGSGNTIYF. The rearrangement links TRBV18 to TRBJ1-3, with a weak D call TRBD1 (5 bases). The CDR3 is 16 residues long. CDR1 is KGHSH, CDR2 LQKENI, per germline. V gave up 2 bases and J gave up 1 base, with 12 bases separating them.